The rows below give T cell receptor beta chains drawn from one sample of a study of blood T cell repertoires in COVID-19. The protocol was immunoSEQ multiplex PCR, while the TCRdb copy is restricted to in-frame clones and leaves out a portion. The table shows roughly 80,000 clones, with about 92% occurring only once. Input material: peripheral blood. The source is an elderly woman with active or convalescent COVID-19. The CDR3 runs from the conserved cysteine through the conserved F or W. D genes are given only for firm matches. Size is omitted from some rows. Given values are once, few, many or a class for expanded clones.

CDR3 DNA	CDR3 protein	D gene	J gene	clone size	V gene
TGTGCCAGCAGCTCGACAGTGGAGATTTATGGCTACACCTTC	CASSSTVEIYGYTF	-	TRBJ1-2	-	TRBV7-2
TGTGCCAGCAGTTACCGGTTGAACACTGAAGCTTTCTTT	CASSYRLNTEAFF	-	TRBJ1-1	-	TRBV6-2/TRBV6-3
TGCGCCAGCAGTCAGGGCGGACAGGGAGGCAATCAGCCCCAGCATTTT	CASSQGGQGGNQPQHF	TRBD1	TRBJ1-5	-	TRBV5-1
TGCGCCAGCAGCGAGCCCTGGGAGACCCAGTACTTC	CASSEPWETQYF	-	TRBJ2-5	once	TRBV4-1
TGTGCCAGCAGTTATCACAGGGGTTCCTACAATGAGCAGTTCTTC	CASSYHRGSYNEQFF	TRBD1	TRBJ2-1	-	TRBV6-5
TGTGCCAGCTCATTCGGCAGGGTCAATCAGCCCCAGCATTTT	CASSFGRVNQPQHF	-	TRBJ1-5	few	TRBV7-8
TGTGCCAGCGCCTGGGGAGGAAGCAATCAGCCCCAGCATTTT	CASAWGGSNQPQHF	-	TRBJ1-5	-	TRBV28
TGTGCCAGCAGTTCGACTAGCGGGGGTTCCTACGAGCAGTACTTC	CASSSTSGGSYEQYF	TRBD2	TRBJ2-7	-	TRBV6-5
TGTGCCAGCAGCCCGTTCACTAATACGCAGTATTTT	CASSPFTNTQYF	-	TRBJ2-3	-	TRBV9
TGTGCCAGCAGCTTAACCATTTGGTCTCCAGAGGGAGCAGATACGCAGTATTTT	CASSLTIWSPEGADTQYF	-	TRBJ2-3	-	TRBV7-9
TGTGCCAGCAGCTTCTGGGGACAGGGGAACACTGAAGCTTTCTTT	CASSFWGQGNTEAFF	TRBD1	TRBJ1-1	-	TRBV7-2
TGTGCCAGCAGTTTATACAGGACAGCCACTGGTGGCTACACCTTC	CASSLYRTATGGYTF	-	TRBJ1-2	-	TRBV28